The next 16 T cell receptor beta chains were all read from a single sample in a study of blood T cell repertoires in COVID-19. Profiling relied on immunoSEQ multiplex PCR, and the TCRdb table lists in-frame clones only, not all of them. The sample records fewer than 200,000 clones, 84% being singletons. The sample was PBMCs or T cells enriched from blood (not recorded which). The receptors were sampled from a woman under 40 who had been exposed to COVID-19.

This chain links TRBV11-2 with TRBJ2-2; 7 positions agree with TRBD1. Trimming at V came to 5 bases and at J to 7 bases, leaving 10 bases not matched to a gene. The CDR3 extends over 15 amino acids. Germline assignment: CDR1 SGHAT and CDR2 FQNNGV. The CDR3 reads CASSARDRSLGELFF. CDR3 coding DNA: TGTGCCAGCAGCGCCCGGGACAGAAGCCTCGGGGAGCTGTTTTTT. The full variable domain, with the rest looked up from reference TRBV11-2 and TRBJ2-2, is EAGVAQSPRYKIIEKRQSVAFWCNPISGHATLYWYQQILGQGPKLLIQFQNNGVVDDSQLPKDRFSAERLKGVDSTLKIQPAKLEDSAVYLCASSARDRSLGELFFGEGSRLTVL.

V and J are TRBV7-9 and TRBJ2-3; 14 bases agree with TRBD2. The junction had 15 bases not matched to a gene; V was cut back by 5 bases and J by 5 bases. The CDR3 spans 19 residues. Germline CDR1 is SEHNR and CDR2 is FQNEAQ (reference sequence). The DNA of the CDR3 is TGTGCCAGCAGCCCCCACCCCGCTGGACTAGCGGGGGGCAGAGATACGCAGTATTTT. Translation gives CASSPHPAGLAGGRDTQYF.

The chain uses TRBV12-3 or TRBV12-4 and TRBJ1-2; TRBD1 might be the D (5 bases). The germline V and J ends were trimmed by 6 bases and 7 bases, with 15 bases remaining between them. This CDR3 contains 13 residues. CDR3 nucleotides: TGTGCCAGCAGCCCCAACCCCAGGGTTGGCTACACCTTC. Translated, it gives CASSPNPRVGYTF.

This CDR3 reads CASSWVFGRDSNQPQHF. CDR3 coding DNA: TGTGCCAGTAGTTGGGTTTTTGGGAGGGATAGCAATCAGCCCCAGCATTTT. The chain couples TRBV19 to TRBJ1-5; D is uncertain. This CDR3 spans 17 amino acids. V dropped 5 bases and J dropped 0 bases, with 17 bases sitting between them. Per the germline V gene, CDR1 is LNHDA and CDR2 is SQIVND (reference sequence).

The chain combines TRBV5-1 with TRBJ1-2, with D possibly being TRBD1 (6 bases). The V and J ends lost 7 bases and 7 bases respectively, with 17 bases between them. CDR1 SGHRS and CDR2 YFSETQ come from the germline V gene. The CDR3 runs to 13 residues. The CDR3 nucleotides read TGCGCCAGCGGGATAAGACAGGAGGTTGGCTACACCTTC. Its protein product is CASGIRQEVGYTF.

The gene calls are TRBV5-5 and TRBJ2-7, with TRBD1 matching over 7 bases. V trimming: 3 bases; J trimming: 2 bases; junction bases outside the gene matches: 11. This CDR3 has 16 amino acids. Germline-derived CDR1 and CDR2 are SGHKS and YYEKEE (reference sequence). The chain's CDR3 is CASSSMTGIAAYEQYF. The DNA for the CDR3 is TGTGCCAGCAGCTCAATGACAGGGATTGCCGCCTACGAGCAGTACTTC.

This rearrangement joins TRBV11-2 to TRBJ2-2; D perhaps matches TRBD2 (6 bases). This CDR3 is built from 15 residues. Germline lookup yields CDR1 SGHAT and CDR2 FQNNGV. V was clipped by 3 bases and J by 5 bases, with 13 bases between them. DNA of the CDR3: TGTGCCAGCAGCTTCCGACTAGGCGGGACCGGGGAGCTGTTTTTT. It codes for CASSFRLGGTGELFF. The full variable domain, its missing parts supplied by reference TRBV11-2 and TRBJ2-2, is EAGVAQSPRYKIIEKRQSVAFWCNPISGHATLYWYQQILGQGPKLLIQFQNNGVVDDSQLPKDRFSAERLKGVDSTLKIQPAKLEDSAVYLCASSFRLGGTGELFFGEGSRLTVL.

The J gene is TRBJ2-3, the V gene TRBV7-3; D is undetermined. CDR1 is SGHTA and CDR2 is FQGTGA in the germline V gene. This CDR3 is built from 14 residues. Trimming removed 0 bases at V and 7 bases at J, with 11 bases between. CDR3: CASSLTPSVNTQYF. The CDR3 DNA sequence: TGTGCCAGCAGCTTAACCCCGTCTGTAAATACGCAGTATTTT.

Of note for this clone: As the CDR3 is not closed by the conserved phenylalanine or tryptophan, this likely results from a read error. It is unclear where the CDR3 begins or ends on the DNA, so no DNA is shown, and the CDR3 is as TCRdb lists it. V and J are TRBV6-1 and TRBJ1-4. The CDR3 is 12 residues long, counting both termini. The germline V gene has CDR1 MNHNS and CDR2 SASEGT. The CDR3 reads CASGLIVRRSLG.

This clone has more than one count but fewer than ten. The genes are TRBV28 and TRBJ1-5; possible D gene TRBD1, 5 bases. The CDR3 extends over 17 amino acids. Germline CDR1 is MDHEN and CDR2 is SYDVKM. Trimming left V 5 bases short and J 0 bases short, with 17 bases between. In DNA form, the CDR3 reads TGTGCCAGCAGTCGGGGGGGAGGGGCCGATAGCAATCAGCCCCAGCATTTT. This sequence encodes CASSRGGGADSNQPQHF.

The chain links TRBV7-9 to TRBJ2-3; D is possibly TRBD1 (5 bases). The germline V and J ends were trimmed by 4 bases and 5 bases, with 13 bases remaining between them. The CDR3 contains 14 residues. From germline, CDR1 is SEHNR and CDR2 FQNEAQ (reference sequence). The CDR3 here is CASSSQGLGDTQYF. CDR3 nucleotides: TGTGCCAGCAGCTCCCAGGGATTGGGAGATACGCAGTATTTT.

The chain uses TRBV9 and TRBJ1-1; D is unclear. CDR3 length: 15 amino acids. Germline-derived CDR1 and CDR2 are SGDLS and YYNGEE. V was pared by 4 bases and J by 3 bases, with 16 bases between. The CDR3 loop is CASSPSPGVYTEAFF. The CDR3 nucleotides are TGTGCCAGCAGCCCGTCCCCCGGGGTTTACACTGAAGCTTTCTTT.

The V call is TRBV19, the J call TRBJ2-5; TRBD2 is a possible D gene (5 bases). CDR1 is LNHDA, CDR2 SQIVND, per germline (reference sequence). Trimming took 2 bases from V and 5 from J, leaving 9 bases between them. This CDR3 is 13 amino acids long. CDR3 loop: CASSIRERETQYF. CDR3 DNA: TGTGCCAGTAGTATACGGGAAAGGGAGACCCAGTACTTC.

The V gene is TRBV9, the J gene TRBJ1-2; D is unresolved. The length of the CDR3 is 15 residues. CDR1 and CDR2 from the germline V gene are SGDLS and YYNGEE. V lost 0 bases and J lost 4, with 13 bases in between. CDR3 loop: CASSVGVTIGYGYTF. CDR3 DNA sequence: TGTGCCAGCAGCGTAGGTGTGACAATTGGCTATGGCTACACCTTC.

The chain has TRBV18 and TRBJ2-1; TRBD1 matches at 9 bases. The J segment lost 2 bases and the V segment lost 3 bases, leaving 11 bases of the junction unmatched. The CDR3 has 18 amino acids. Germline V gene lookup returns CDR1 KGHSH and CDR2 LQKENI. CDR3 in DNA: TGTGCCAGCTCACCTCCATTAACCGGGACAGGGCCCTACAATGAGCAGTTCTTC. It translates to CASSPPLTGTGPYNEQFF.

This rearrangement joins TRBV6-2 or TRBV6-3 to TRBJ2-2; D is unresolved. In germline, CDR1 is MNHEY, CDR2 SVGEGT. The CDR3 spans 16 residues. Trimming cost V 5 bases and J 0 bases, with 13 bases left between them. CDR3 region: CASSPLESTNTGELFF. In DNA form, the CDR3 reads TGTGCCAGCAGTCCCCTCGAGTCGACGAACACCGGGGAGCTGTTTTTT.